Given below is one TCR beta chain in context. Its antigen is currently unknown. This specimen belongs to a study of CD8+ T cells in alopecia areata. Study-wide results and limits: Especially in alopecia totalis/universalis, lesional scalp showed greater clonality than normal scalp did.

cDNA serving as the sequencing template came from extracted, reverse transcribed RNA. The repertoire was sequenced with immunoSEQ multiplex PCR; TCRdb's copy has only in-frame clones and lacks some. The table shows approximately 89,000 clones, with around two fifths occurring only once. Starting from PBMCs, sorting isolated CD4+ and CD8+ T cells. V was shortened by 2 bases and J by 0 bases, with 11 bases between the two germline ends. The V gene's germline CDR1 is SQVTM and CDR2 ANQGSEA. The CDR3 has 15 amino acids. The sequence was obtained from a human donor with alopecia areata. The chain is built from TRBV29-1 and TRBJ2-4, with D unclear. Sequenced sample: CD4+ T cells sorted from blood. This CDR3 is CSVEIPMLAKNIQYF. CDR3 bases: TGCAGCGTTGAAATCCCTATGCTAGCCAAAAACATTCAGTACTTC.